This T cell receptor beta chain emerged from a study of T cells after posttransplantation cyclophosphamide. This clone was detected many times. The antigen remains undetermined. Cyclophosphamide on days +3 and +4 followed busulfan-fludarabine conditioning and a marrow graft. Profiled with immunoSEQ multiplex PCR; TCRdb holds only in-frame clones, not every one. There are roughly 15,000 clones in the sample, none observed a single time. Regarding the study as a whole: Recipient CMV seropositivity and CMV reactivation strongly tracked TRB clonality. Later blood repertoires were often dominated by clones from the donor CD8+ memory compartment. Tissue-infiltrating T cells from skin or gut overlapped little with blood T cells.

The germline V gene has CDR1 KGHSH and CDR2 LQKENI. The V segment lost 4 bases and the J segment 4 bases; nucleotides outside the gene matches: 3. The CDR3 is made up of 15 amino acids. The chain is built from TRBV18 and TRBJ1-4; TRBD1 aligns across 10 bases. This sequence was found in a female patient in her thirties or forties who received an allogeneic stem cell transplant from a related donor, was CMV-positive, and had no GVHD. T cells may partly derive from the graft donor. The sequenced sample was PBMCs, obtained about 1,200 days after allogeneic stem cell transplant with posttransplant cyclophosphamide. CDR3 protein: CASSLGTGVNEKLFF. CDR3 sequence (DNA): TGTGCCAGCTCACTCGGGACAGGGGTTAATGAAAAACTGTTTTTT.